These 27 T cell receptor beta chains were sequenced from one sample in a study of OX40 agonist ivuxolimab in advanced cancers. The protocol was immunoSEQ multiplex PCR, while the TCRdb copy is restricted to in-frame clones and leaves out a portion. The sample consists of about 51,000 clones, 65% to 85% of them appearing once. The starting material was CD4+ or CD8+ T cells sorted from blood, obtained in a trial of the OX40 agonist ivuxolimab. Source of these receptors: an adult with an advanced solid tumor such as melanoma, head and neck, liver or kidney cancer.

The chain recombines TRBV19 with TRBJ2-3, with D perhaps assigned TRBD1 or TRBD2 (5 bases each). Trimming pared 7 bases from V and 2 bases from J, leaving 19 bases between. CDR1 and CDR2 (germline): LNHDA, SQIVND (reference sequence). There are 16 residues in the CDR3. The CDR3 DNA reads as TGTGCCAGTACCCCCCCCGGGACGGACACCACAGATACGCAGTATTTT. It encodes CASTPPGTDTTDTQYF. Complete variable domain (other parts from reference TRBV19 and TRBJ2-3): DGGITQSPKYLFRKEGQNVTLSCEQNLNHDAMYWYRQDPGQGLRLIYYSQIVNDFQKGDIAEGYSVSREKKESFPLTVTSAQKNPTAFYLCASTPPGTDTTDTQYFGPGTRLTVL.

This sequence joins TRBV2 and TRBJ1-2; D unresolved. The CDR3 is 14 amino acids. Trimming left V 4 bases short and J 0 bases short, with 9 bases between. CDR1 is SNHLY, CDR2 FYNNEI, per germline. CDR3 DNA: TGTGCCAGCAGTGTAGGCACCTCTAACTATGGCTACACCTTC. Amino acid sequence: CASSVGTSNYGYTF.

Details on this clone: The identical CDR3 is also encoded by other nucleotide sequences in the sample. The chain carries TRBV5-1 and TRBJ2-1; the match to TRBD2 covers 8 bases. The CDR3 consists of 14 residues. Germline V gene lookup returns CDR1 SGHRS and CDR2 YFSETQ. V was clipped by 3 bases and J by 4 bases; unmatched bases: 3. CDR3 protein: CASSSGGPYNEQFF. As DNA, the CDR3 is TGCGCCAGCAGCTCGGGGGGGCCTTACAATGAGCAGTTCTTC. Full variable domain (outside the CDR3, taken from reference TRBV5-1 and TRBJ2-1): KAGVTQTPRYLIKTRGQQVTLSCSPISGHRSVSWYQQTPGQGLQFLFEYFSETQRNKGNFPGRFSGRQFSNSRSEMNVSTLELGDSALYLCASSSGGPYNEQFFGPGTRLTVL.

The gene calls are TRBV6-5 and TRBJ2-7; 9 bases match TRBD1. The germline CDR1 and CDR2 sequences are MNHEY and SVGAGI. V lost 0 bases to trimming and J lost 3 bases; unmatched junction nucleotides: 3. CDR3 length equals 15 residues. The CDR3 DNA follows: TGTGCCAGCAGTTACTCCGGGACAGGGAGCTACGAGCAGTACTTC. As protein: CASSYSGTGSYEQYF.

This rearrangement joins TRBV28 to TRBJ2-7; D unclear. The germline CDR1 and CDR2 sequences are MDHEN and SYDVKM. V lost 8 bases and J lost 6, with 11 bases in between. The CDR3 covers 11 residues. This CDR3 reads CASGLRIEQYF. The CDR3 DNA reads TGTGCCAGCGGCTTGCGGATCGAGCAGTACTTC.

The V gene is TRBV11-3, the J gene TRBJ2-7, with D unresolved. V lost 2 bases to trimming and J lost 7 bases, with 18 bases between them. Germline CDR1 reads SGHNT; CDR2 reads YENEEA. The CDR3 is 15 residues long. In DNA form, the CDR3 reads TGTGCCAGCAGCTTATCGTCTTATGGCAGGAGAGAGCAGTACTTC. It is translated as CASSLSSYGRREQYF.

This clone was recorded only once. The chain is built from TRBV19 and TRBJ1-3; unclear D gene. The V end was cut by 4 bases, the J end by 0 bases, with 10 bases between. The CDR3 consists of 15 residues. Germline V gene sequence: CDR1 LNHDA, CDR2 SQIVND (reference sequence). The chain's CDR3 is CASSRRTDSGNTIYF. CDR3 sequence (DNA): TGTGCCAGTAGTAGGAGGACGGACTCTGGAAACACCATATATTTT.

As concerns this clone: The junction and the germline gene differ at one end; a read error may be behind it. In DNA form, the CDR3 reads TGTGCCAGCAGCCCAAGGACAGGGGCCTCCCCTATATTC. Translated, it gives CASSPRTGASPIF. The chain links TRBV5-4 to TRBJ1-2; 9 nucleotides align to TRBD1. The CDR3 runs to 13 residues. CDR1 is SGHNT and CDR2 is YYREEE in the germline V gene (reference sequence). The full variable domain, rest sourced from reference TRBV5-4 and TRBJ1-2, is ETGVTQSPTHLIKTRGQQVTLRCSSQSGHNTVSWYQQALGQGPQFIFQYYREEENGRGNFPPRFSGLQFPNYSSELNVNALELDDSALYLCASSPRTGASPIFGSGTRLTVV.

This clone was recorded once. The rearrangement uses TRBV6-5 and TRBJ1-1; D gene ambiguous. The CDR3 consists of 14 residues. Trimming took off 0 bases at V and 1 base at J, with 6 bases between the two ends. The germline V gene encodes CDR1 MNHEY and CDR2 SVGAGI. In DNA form, the CDR3 reads TGTGCCAGCAGTTACTCCTTGGGGAACACTGAAGCTTTCTTT. Protein sequence: CASSYSLGNTEAFF.

The CDR3 spells CASSPYTAYEQYF. The CDR3 region has the DNA TGTGCCAGCAGCCCTTATACCGCCTACGAGCAGTACTTC. The chain employs TRBV7-9 and TRBJ2-7; D remains ambiguous. Trimming cost V 5 bases and J 2 bases, with 10 bases left between them. The V gene's germline CDR1 is SEHNR and CDR2 FQNEAQ (reference sequence). This CDR3 has 13 residues.

The chain carries TRBV6-6 and TRBJ2-7, with no clear D. Looked up from germline, CDR1 is MNHNY and CDR2 is SVGAGI (reference sequence). The ends were cut back, 7 bases at V and 0 bases at J, with 7 bases in the middle. This CDR3 has 12 amino acids. The CDR3 DNA sequence: TGTGCCAGCATGGGCTACTCCTACGAGCAGTACTTC. Amino acid sequence: CASMGYSYEQYF.

The chain carries TRBV5-4 and TRBJ1-2; D is perhaps TRBD1 (5 bases). V gave up 3 bases and J gave up 4 bases, with 13 bases separating them. The germline V gene has CDR1 SGHNT and CDR2 YYREEE (reference sequence). The CDR3 has 14 residues. The CDR3 loop is CASSYPGRVYGYTF. The CDR3 DNA follows: TGTGCCAGCAGCTACCCGGGACGGGTCTATGGCTACACCTTC. The variable domain in full, completed from reference TRBV5-4 and TRBJ1-2, reads ETGVTQSPTHLIKTRGQQVTLRCSSQSGHNTVSWYQQALGQGPQFIFQYYREEENGRGNFPPRFSGLQFPNYSSELNVNALELDDSALYLCASSYPGRVYGYTFGSGTRLTVV.

The chain employs TRBV6-1 and TRBJ1-5, with D perhaps TRBD1 (5 bases). CDR3 size: 14 residues. The V end lost 0 bases, the J end lost 4 bases, and 7 bases lay between the germline ends. In germline, CDR1 is MNHNS, CDR2 SASEGT. CDR3: CASSEAGRNQPQHF. The CDR3 DNA follows: TGTGCCAGCAGTGAAGCGGGACGGAATCAGCCCCAGCATTTT.

The chain recombines TRBV7-9 with TRBJ2-3, with 10 bases fitting TRBD2. This CDR3 spans 17 amino acids. Germline CDR1 and CDR2: SEHNR and FQNEAQ (reference sequence). Trimming cost V 4 bases and J 3 bases; bases outside gene matches: 10. CDR3 residues: CASSSSGLAGGTDTQYF. CDR3 nucleotide sequence: TGTGCCAGCAGCTCCTCCGGGTTAGCGGGGGGTACAGATACGCAGTATTTT.

V usage is TRBV7-3 and J usage is TRBJ2-1; possibly TRBD1 for D (6 bases). V shed 0 bases and J shed 0 bases, with 9 bases lying between them. The V gene's germline CDR1 is SGHTA and CDR2 FQGTGA. The CDR3 has 16 amino acids. The chain's CDR3 is CASSLTGQSSYNEQFF. CDR3 in DNA: TGTGCCAGCAGCTTAACGGGACAAAGCTCCTACAATGAGCAGTTCTTC.

The genes are TRBV7-8 and TRBJ1-5; possible D gene TRBD1, 5 bases. The germline V gene has CDR1 SGHVS and CDR2 FQNEAQ. Trimming took 8 bases from V and 2 from J, leaving 13 bases between them. The CDR3 totals 14 residues. CDR3 protein: CASPWDHRNQPQHF. The CDR3 DNA is TGTGCCAGCCCCTGGGACCACCGCAATCAGCCCCAGCATTTT. Variable domain in full (rest from reference TRBV7-8 and TRBJ1-5): GAGVSQSPRYKVAKRGQDVALRCDPISGHVSLFWYQQALGQGPEFLTYFQNEAQLDKSGLPSDRFFAERPEGSVSTLKIQRTQQEDSAVYLCASPWDHRNQPQHFGDGTRLSIL.

In this sample, this clone turned up once. The CDR3 bases are TGCGCCAGCAGCTTGGGGCTCGGGACAGGGGACGAAAAACTGTTTTTT. It encodes CASSLGLGTGDEKLFF. The rearrangement links TRBV5-1 to TRBJ1-4, with TRBD1 identical over 10 bases. The CDR3 covers 16 residues. Per the germline V gene, CDR1 is SGHRS and CDR2 is YFSETQ. V lost 0 bases, J lost 8 bases, and 7 bases stayed unmatched.

In this sample, this clone turned up a few times. V and J are TRBV7-9 and TRBJ2-1; D is uncertain. CDR3 length: 15 residues. V was clipped by 4 bases and J by 8 bases, with 18 bases between them. CDR1 is SEHNR, CDR2 FQNEAQ, per germline (reference sequence). The CDR3 nucleotides read TGTGCCAGCAGCTCACCCCGGTTGGCTCCGTATGAGCAGTTCTTC. This codes for CASSSPRLAPYEQFF.

The chain has TRBV5-6 and TRBJ2-5; D unresolved. Per the germline V gene, CDR1 is SGHDT and CDR2 is YYEEEE. The ends were cut back, 1 base at V and 1 base at J, with 11 bases in the middle. CDR3 length: 15 residues. DNA for the CDR3: TGTGCCAGCAGCTTGTTTCTGGGCGGCCAAGAGACCCAGTACTTC. This translates into CASSLFLGGQETQYF.

The V gene is TRBV11-3, the J gene TRBJ1-1; D uncertain. Trimming cost V 8 bases and J 0 bases, with 4 bases left between them. This CDR3 spans 11 amino acids. Germline V gene sequence: CDR1 SGHNT, CDR2 YENEEA. DNA for the CDR3: TGTGCCAGCGGGGTGAACACTGAAGCTTTCTTT. This sequence encodes CASGVNTEAFF.

V and J are TRBV6-5 and TRBJ2-2; either TRBD1 or TRBD2 may supply D (6 bases each). Per germline, CDR1 MNHEY and CDR2 SVGAGI. CDR3 size: 14 residues. Between the trimmed V and J ends, which lost 5 bases and 7 bases, there was a span of 14 bases. The CDR3 coding sequence is TGTGCCAGCAGTCAGGTCCGGGGGCTCGGGGAGCTGTTTTTT. This encodes CASSQVRGLGELFF.

This chain joins TRBV9 and TRBJ2-2; 12 bases are shared with TRBD2. V trimming: 3 bases; J trimming: 4 bases; junction bases outside the gene matches: 7. The CDR3 totals 17 residues. Germline CDR1 reads SGDLS; CDR2 reads YYNGEE. Here the CDR3 reads CASSETSGGTGTGELFF. The CDR3, as DNA: TGTGCCAGCAGCGAAACTAGCGGGGGGACGGGCACCGGGGAGCTGTTTTTT.

This chain uses TRBV7-9 with TRBJ2-1; D remains ambiguous. This CDR3 contains 16 residues. Trimming left V 0 bases short and J 5 bases short, with 14 bases between. From germline, CDR1 is SEHNR and CDR2 FQNEAQ (reference sequence). The CDR3 bases are TGTGCCAGCAGCTTAGCGTTTAGCATAATGGACAATGAGCAGTTCTTC. It is translated as CASSLAFSIMDNEQFF.

The rearrangement joins TRBV10-3 to TRBJ2-6; TRBD1 matches 9 bases. The CDR3 is 17 amino acids. V lost 4 bases to trimming and J lost 4 bases; unmatched junction nucleotides: 8. CDR1 ENHRY and CDR2 SYGVKD come from the germline V gene. CDR3 nucleotide sequence: TGTGCCATCAGTGGGTTCACAGGGGGCATCGGGGCCAACGTCCTGACTTTC. Its translation: CAISGFTGGIGANVLTF.

The chain has TRBV18 and TRBJ2-3; no firm D call. The CDR3 is made up of 11 amino acids. Germline values: CDR1 KGHSH, CDR2 LQKENI. The V and J ends lost 2 bases and 5 bases respectively, with 2 bases between them. CDR3 amino acids: CASSPEDTQYF. The DNA of the CDR3 is TGTGCCAGCTCACCAGAAGATACGCAGTATTTT.

This sequence joins TRBV7-2 and TRBJ1-6; 8 bases are a match to TRBD1. Trimming at V came to 1 base and at J to 10 bases, leaving 6 bases not matched to a gene. Germline CDR1 is SGHTA and CDR2 is FQGNSA. The CDR3 is 15 amino acids. CDR3 DNA: TGTGCCAGCAGCTTAGTGGGCAGGGGGCAATCACCCCTCCACTTT. Its protein product is CASSLVGRGQSPLHF.

CDR3 DNA: TGTGCCAGCAGCCGCGAGGTGGGAGTCGGGGAGCTGTTTTTT. It encodes CASSREVGVGELFF. The chain employs TRBV5-6 and TRBJ2-2, with D possibly TRBD2 on 5 matching bases. The ends were cut back, 4 bases at V and 7 bases at J, with 14 bases in the middle. The CDR3 extends over 14 amino acids. Per germline, CDR1 SGHDT and CDR2 YYEEEE.